This T cell receptor (beta chain) was documented in a study of CD8 T cells in ankylosing spondylitis. This clonotype was detected many times. Its specificity is unknown. Via MiXCR, TCRdb re-called the 5' RACE reads, giving one row per CDR3 protein. The repertoire holds about 250,000 distinct CDR3 sequences, with roughly 8.2% as singletons. Study conclusions and caveats: Disease-linked clones bore a CD8+ phenotype, appearing relatively rarely in peripheral blood. Significantly higher representation of disease-linked clones was reported for matched ankylosing spondylitis synovial fluid.

With V trimmed by 2 bases and J by 8 bases, 3 bases remained unmatched. The CDR3 is made up of 14 amino acids. Germline V gives CDR1 ENHRY, CDR2 SYGVKD. Material: blood, either unsorted or a sorted T cell fraction (not recorded which). V gene TRBV10-3 combines with J gene TRBJ1-2; 12 nucleotides agree with TRBD1. The sequence came from a female donor with ankylosing spondylitis or in good health (not recorded which). CDR3: CAISEGTGGRGYTF. The CDR3 DNA reads TGTGCCATCAGTGAGGGGACAGGGGGCCGGGGCTACACCTTC.